This T cell receptor beta chain is from a study of control samples from healthy donors and cancer patients. Germline V gene data show CDR1 as KGHSH and CDR2 as LQKENI. This CDR3 has 15 amino acids. The V end lost 1 base, the J end lost 5 bases, and 9 bases lay between the germline ends. This table comes from immunoSEQ multiplex PCR, and its TCRdb copy is limited to in-frame clones, with some not included. The repertoire holds more than 100,000 clones, with around 89% as singletons. This clone was observed a handful of times. This chain joins TRBV18 and TRBJ1-6; D gene ambiguous. This TCR was sampled from a man between 60 and 75 years old with lung cancer. The sample taken for sequencing was PBMCs. In DNA, the CDR3 is TGTGCCAGCTCACCACGTACCCCCGATAATTCACCCCTCCACTTT. Its protein is CASSPRTPDNSPLHF.